This T cell receptor beta chain was recovered during a study of post-analysis software for immune sequencing data. General observations from the study: With TRBV5-6, TRBV5-1 and TRBV20-1 included, a handful of TRBV segments were more frequent in patients than in controls. Strong co-clustering by F measure was evident for samples that had been prepared in the same batch. Controls showed significantly higher normalized Chao1 diversity than did multiple sclerosis patients.

Every TCR beta cDNA library bore unique molecular identifiers. Researchers reported 400,000 to 550,000 cDNA molecules coming from around 1 to 9.1 million T cells. TCRdb re-called the PCR reads through MiXCR, storing one row per CDR3 protein. The sample lists approximately 730,000 distinct CDR3 sequences, about 27% occurring once. With respect to this clonotype: Its antigen is undetermined.

Looked up from germline, CDR1 is ENHRY and CDR2 is SYGVKD. This CDR3 region has 15 residues. Trimming cost V 4 bases and J 6 bases; bases outside gene matches: 7. The specimen was blood. The rearrangement uses TRBV10-3 and TRBJ2-1; TRBD2 agrees at 9 bases. This TCR came from a girl aged 5-17 years with multiple sclerosis. The CDR3 DNA sequence: TGTGCCATCAGTGGGGCTAGCGGGGAAATCAATGAGCAGTTCTTC. It encodes CAISGASGEINEQFF.